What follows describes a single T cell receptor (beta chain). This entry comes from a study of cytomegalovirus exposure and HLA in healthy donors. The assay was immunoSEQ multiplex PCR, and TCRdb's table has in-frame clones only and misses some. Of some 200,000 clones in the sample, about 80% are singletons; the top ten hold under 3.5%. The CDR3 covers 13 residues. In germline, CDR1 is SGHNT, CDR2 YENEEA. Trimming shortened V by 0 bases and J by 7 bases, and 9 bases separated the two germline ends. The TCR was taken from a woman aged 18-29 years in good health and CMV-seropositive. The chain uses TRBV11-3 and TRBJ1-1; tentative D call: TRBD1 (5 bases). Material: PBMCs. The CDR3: CASSLDLQGEAFF. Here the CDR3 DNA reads TGTGCCAGCAGCTTAGATCTTCAGGGTGAAGCTTTCTTT.